This is a list of T cell receptor beta chains from one sample in a study of identical twins. TCRdb fed the 5' RACE reads into MiXCR, producing one record per CDR3 protein. This table has approximately 700,000 distinct CDR3 sequences, around 6.1% appearing once. Sequenced input: naive T cells sorted from blood. The receptors derive from a man aged 18 to 29 in good health. Each CDR3 is given with its conserved first and last residue. Each record gives: clone size, J gene, V gene, D gene, CDR3 protein, CDR3 DNA. The D gene is left open where the match is weak. Rows may omit the clone size; those that give it use once, few, many or a size class.

many	TRBJ2-1	TRBV15	TRBD2	CATSSATGLADNEQFF	TGTGCCACCAGCAGTGCAACTGGACTAGCTGACAATGAGCAGTTCTTC
.	TRBJ2-5	TRBV15	.	CATSGVETQYF	TGTGCCACCAGCGGGGTGGAGACCCAGTACTTC
many	TRBJ2-1	TRBV6-2/TRBV6-3	.	CASSYGGFNDEQFF	TGTGCCAGCAGTTACGGGGGGTTTAACGATGAGCAGTTCTTC
many	TRBJ1-5	TRBV5-1	.	CASSLEGRDSNQPQHF	TGCGCCAGCAGCTTGGAGGGACGCGATAGCAATCAGCCCCAGCATTTT
many	TRBJ2-1	TRBV20-1	TRBD2	CSAALAGASNEQFF	TGCAGTGCGGCTCTAGCGGGAGCGAGCAATGAGCAGTTCTTC
.	TRBJ2-1	TRBV4-2	.	CASSQDLRYNEQFF	TGTGCCAGCAGCCAAGATCTAAGATACAATGAGCAGTTCTTC
many	TRBJ2-3	TRBV25-1	.	CASGQGAPDTQYF	TGTGCCAGCGGGCAGGGAGCCCCAGATACGCAGTATTTT
.	TRBJ2-5	TRBV6-2/TRBV6-3	TRBD2	CASSRTSGRQETQYF	TGTGCCAGCAGTCGGACTAGCGGGAGGCAAGAGACCCAGTACTTC
few	TRBJ2-3	TRBV5-1	TRBD2	CASSSPLSSGRADTQYF	TGCGCCAGCAGCTCCCCCCTCTCTAGCGGGAGGGCAGATACGCAGTATTTT
many	TRBJ2-3	TRBV5-1	.	CASSQDSSDDTQYF	TGCGCCAGCAGCCAGGACTCTTCCGATGATACGCAGTATTTT
few	TRBJ2-5	TRBV2	TRBD1	CASSPGGPGSETQYF	TGTGCCAGCAGTCCAGGGGGCCCAGGGTCAGAGACCCAGTACTTC
.	TRBJ2-3	TRBV7-8	TRBD2	CASSPHGRGLGNTQYF	TGTGCCAGCAGCCCACATGGGAGGGGACTCGGTAATACGCAGTATTTT
few	TRBJ2-1	TRBV11-2	.	CASSQHGLGGDAYNEQFF	TGTGCCAGCAGCCAACACGGGCTGGGGGGAGACGCCTACAATGAGCAGTTCTTC
few	TRBJ2-5	TRBV9	.	CASSHSSGSQETQYF	TGTGCCAGCAGCCATAGTAGCGGCTCGCAAGAGACCCAGTACTTC
few	TRBJ2-7	TRBV14	TRBD2	CASSQDRWEGSYEQYF	TGTGCCAGCAGCCAAGATCGGTGGGAGGGCTCCTACGAGCAGTACTTC
many	TRBJ2-3	TRBV5-6	TRBD2	CASIRGVAGYTDTQYF	TGTGCCAGCATCCGGGGGGTAGCGGGATACACAGATACGCAGTATTTT
many	TRBJ2-5	TRBV5-1	TRBD2	CASSRRGDLQETQYF	TGCGCCAGCAGCCGTCGGGGGGACTTACAAGAGACCCAGTACTTC
.	TRBJ2-3	TRBV5-5	.	CASSETGQPAVDTQYF	TGTGCCAGCAGCGAGACGGGACAACCTGCAGTAGATACGCAGTATTTT
few	TRBJ2-1	TRBV19	TRBD2	CASSMGGEIGNEQFF	TGTGCCAGTAGTATGGGAGGGGAAATCGGCAATGAGCAGTTCTTC
.	TRBJ1-1	TRBV24-1	.	CATSLGGTEAFF	TGTGCCACCAGTCTTGGTGGCACTGAAGCTTTCTTT
.	TRBJ2-7	TRBV5-1	TRBD2	CASSRIAGGALYEQYF	TGCGCCAGCAGCCGAATAGCGGGAGGGGCTCTCTACGAGCAGTACTTC
many	TRBJ1-5	TRBV12-3/TRBV12-4	.	CASSLVVGPGGNQPQHF	TGTGCCAGCAGTTTAGTGGTCGGTCCTGGGGGCAATCAGCCCCAGCATTTT
few	TRBJ2-2	TRBV9	TRBD2	CASSVARDSGRTGELFF	TGTGCCAGCAGCGTAGCCCGGGACAGCGGGAGGACCGGGGAGCTGTTTTTT
many	TRBJ2-7	TRBV20-1	TRBD1	CSAMRGTGGEQYF	TGCAGTGCTATGAGGGGGACAGGAGGCGAGCAGTACTTC
many	TRBJ1-5	TRBV12-3/TRBV12-4	.	CASSPPGNQPQHF	TGTGCCAGCAGTCCCCCAGGAAATCAGCCCCAGCATTTT
many	TRBJ2-1	TRBV11-2	.	CASSEGPERNEQFF	TGTGCCAGCAGCGAGGGACCTGAAAGAAATGAGCAGTTCTTC
.	TRBJ2-1	TRBV11-2	TRBD2	CASSFLAAYYNEQFF	TGTGCCAGCAGCTTTCTAGCGGCCTACTACAATGAGCAGTTCTTC
few	TRBJ2-1	TRBV29-1	TRBD2	CSGLGLPAEQFF	TGCAGCGGTTTGGGACTACCCGCTGAGCAGTTCTTC